This is a list of T cell receptor beta chains from one sample in a study of human thymus T cells. The method was immunoSEQ multiplex PCR; TCRdb's version includes in-frame clones alone and lacks a portion of them. The table has under 70,000 clones, about 93% seen once. The specimen was blood. These receptors came from a boy in the first two years of life with a congenital heart defect but otherwise immunologically healthy. Both conserved end residues are part of each CDR3. D genes are given only for firm matches. For some rows the clone size is stated as once, few or many, or as a class when expanded; others skip it.

D gene	clone size	V gene	J gene	CDR3 DNA	CDR3 protein
.	few	TRBV10-1	TRBJ2-7	TGCGCCAGCAGTGAGGTGTCGGGCTACGAGCAGTACTTC	CASSEVSGYEQYF
TRBD1	.	TRBV10-3	TRBJ1-3	TGTGCCATCAGTGGGACAGGGGGCTCTGGAAACACCATATATTTT	CAISGTGGSGNTIYF
.	.	TRBV29-1	TRBJ1-1	TGCAGCGGAAAAGGACGGATGAACACTGAAGCTTTCTTT	CSGKGRMNTEAFF
TRBD1	.	TRBV6-6	TRBJ1-2	TGTGCCAGCAGTTCCGAAGGACAGGCAACATATGGCTACACCTTC	CASSSEGQATYGYTF
.	.	TRBV12-1	TRBJ1-5	TGTGCCAGCAGCGCCGGGACAACTTATAGCAATCAGCCCCAGCATTTT	CASSAGTTYSNQPQHF
.	.	TRBV5-1	TRBJ2-1	TGCGCCAGCAGCTTTACGGGTCTGGACAATGAGCAGTTCTTC	CASSFTGLDNEQFF
.	.	TRBV5-6	TRBJ1-3	TGTGCCAGCAGCTTGGGGGACACCGCTGGAAACACCATATATTTT	CASSLGDTAGNTIYF
.	once	TRBV5-1	TRBJ1-1	TGCGCCAGCAGCCCTCCGTTGGGGCAGCCCCGCACTGAAGCTTTCTTT	CASSPPLGQPRTEAFF
TRBD1	.	TRBV28	TRBJ1-5	TGTGCCAGCAGTTTTATCGGACAGGGCGGGCAGCCCCAGCATTTT	CASSFIGQGGQPQHF
TRBD1	.	TRBV30	TRBJ1-2	TGTGCCTTTACTGGGGGACAGCTCTATGGCTACACCTTC	CAFTGGQLYGYTF
.	.	TRBV6-1	TRBJ2-7	TGTGCCAGCAGCTACAGGGTATTGCCCTACGAGCAGTACTTC	CASSYRVLPYEQYF
TRBD1	.	TRBV7-2	TRBJ1-4	TGTGCCAGCAGCCTTCGGACAGGGGTTGCAACTAATGAAAAACTGTTTTTT	CASSLRTGVATNEKLFF
.	.	TRBV7-9	TRBJ1-1	TGTGCCAGCAGCTTTTCCTCTCAGGGGAACACTGAAGCTTTCTTT	CASSFSSQGNTEAFF
.	.	TRBV7-2	TRBJ2-5	TGTGCCAGCAGTTTCGACCCACGGGAGACCCAGTACTTC	CASSFDPRETQYF
.	.	TRBV7-6	TRBJ2-5	TGTGCCAGCAGCCAATTGGAAGAGACCCAGTACTTC	CASSQLEETQYF
.	.	TRBV9	TRBJ2-7	TGTGCCAGCAGCTTGGGGGTCGGGACCTACGAGCAGTACTTC	CASSLGVGTYEQYF